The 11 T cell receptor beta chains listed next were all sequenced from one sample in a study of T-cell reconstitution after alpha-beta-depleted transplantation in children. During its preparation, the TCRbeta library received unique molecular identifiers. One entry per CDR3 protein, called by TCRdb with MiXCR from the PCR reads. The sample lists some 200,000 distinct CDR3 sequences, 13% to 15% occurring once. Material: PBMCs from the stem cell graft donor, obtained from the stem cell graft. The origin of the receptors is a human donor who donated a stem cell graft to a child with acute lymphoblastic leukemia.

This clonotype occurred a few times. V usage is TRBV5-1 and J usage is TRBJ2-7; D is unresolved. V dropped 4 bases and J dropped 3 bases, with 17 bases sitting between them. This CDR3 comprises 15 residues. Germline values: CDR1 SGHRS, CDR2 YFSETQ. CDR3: CASSEIRKNHYEQYF. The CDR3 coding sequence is TGCGCCAGCAGCGAAATACGTAAGAATCACTACGAGCAGTACTTC.

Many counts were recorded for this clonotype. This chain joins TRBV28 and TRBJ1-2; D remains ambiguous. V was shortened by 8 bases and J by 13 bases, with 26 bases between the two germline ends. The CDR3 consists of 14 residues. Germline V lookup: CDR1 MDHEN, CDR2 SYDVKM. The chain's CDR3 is CASQVNSPPWEITF. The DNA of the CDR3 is TGTGCCAGCCAAGTTAACAGTCCGCCCTGGGAGATCACCTTC.

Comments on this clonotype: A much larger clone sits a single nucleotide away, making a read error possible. CDR3 region: CASCYDGGRIYEQYF. The DNA for the CDR3 is TGTGCCAGCTGCTACGATGGCGGGAGGATCTACGAGCAGTACTTC. V usage is TRBV6-2 or TRBV6-3 and J usage is TRBJ2-7, with 8 bases aligning to TRBD2. Germline V gene lookup returns CDR1 MNHEY and CDR2 SVGEGT. The length of the CDR3 is 15 residues. J gave up 3 bases and V 8 bases, and 12 bases lay outside the gene matches.

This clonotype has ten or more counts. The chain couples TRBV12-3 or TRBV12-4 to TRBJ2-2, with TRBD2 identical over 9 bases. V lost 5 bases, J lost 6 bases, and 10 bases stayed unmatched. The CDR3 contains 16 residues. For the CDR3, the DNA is TGTGCCAGCAGTCCCTTAGCGGGAGTAGATGCCGGGGAGCTGTTTTTT. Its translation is CASSPLAGVDAGELFF.

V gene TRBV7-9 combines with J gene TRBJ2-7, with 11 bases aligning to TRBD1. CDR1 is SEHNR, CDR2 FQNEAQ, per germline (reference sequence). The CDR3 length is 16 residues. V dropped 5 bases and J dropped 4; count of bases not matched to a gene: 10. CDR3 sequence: CASSQYRDRGKYEQYF. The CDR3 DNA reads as TGTGCCAGCAGCCAATACCGGGACAGGGGGAAGTACGAGCAGTACTTC.

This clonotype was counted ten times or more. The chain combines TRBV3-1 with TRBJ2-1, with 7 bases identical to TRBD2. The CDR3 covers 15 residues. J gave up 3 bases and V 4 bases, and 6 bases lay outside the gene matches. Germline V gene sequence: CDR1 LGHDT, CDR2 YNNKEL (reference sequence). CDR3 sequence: CASSRDYLGYNEQFF. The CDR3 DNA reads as TGTGCCAGCAGCCGGGACTACCTAGGCTACAATGAGCAGTTCTTC.

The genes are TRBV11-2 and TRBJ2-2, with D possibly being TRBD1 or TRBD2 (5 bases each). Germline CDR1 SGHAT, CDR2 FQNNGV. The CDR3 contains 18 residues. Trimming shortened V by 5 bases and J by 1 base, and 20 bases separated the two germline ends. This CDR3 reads CASSGGASAVLNTGELFF. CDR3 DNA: TGTGCCAGCAGCGGGGGAGCTTCCGCGGTGCTGAACACCGGGGAGCTGTTTTTT.

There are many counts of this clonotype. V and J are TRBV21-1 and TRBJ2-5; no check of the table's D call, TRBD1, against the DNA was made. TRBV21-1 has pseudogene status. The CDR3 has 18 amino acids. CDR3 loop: CASGPRDRPRLLQETQYF. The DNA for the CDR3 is TGTGCCAGCGGTCCCCGGGACAGACCCCGCTTACTCCAAGAGACCCAGTACTTC.

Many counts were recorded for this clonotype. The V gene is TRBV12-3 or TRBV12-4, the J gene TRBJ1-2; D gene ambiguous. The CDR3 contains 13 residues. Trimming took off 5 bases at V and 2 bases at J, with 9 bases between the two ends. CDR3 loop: CASSRVGNYGYTF. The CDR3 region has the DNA TGTGCCAGCAGTCGTGTAGGAAACTATGGCTACACCTTC.

The CDR3 region has the DNA TGTGCCAGCAGCACCCGACAGGGAACGGCGGTCGAGCAGTACTTC. Translated, it gives CASSTRQGTAVEQYF. The chain carries TRBV11-3 and TRBJ2-7; 7 bases map to TRBD1. The CDR3 contains 15 residues. V lost 5 bases and J lost 6; bases outside the gene matches: 13. Germline values: CDR1 SGHNT, CDR2 YENEEA. Full variable domain (remainder filled in from reference TRBV11-3 and TRBJ2-7): EAGVVQSPRYKIIEKKQPVAFWCNPISGHNTLYWYLQNLGQGPELLIRYENEEAVDDSQLPKDRFSAERLKGVDSTLKIQPAELGDSAVYLCASSTRQGTAVEQYFGPGTRLTVT.

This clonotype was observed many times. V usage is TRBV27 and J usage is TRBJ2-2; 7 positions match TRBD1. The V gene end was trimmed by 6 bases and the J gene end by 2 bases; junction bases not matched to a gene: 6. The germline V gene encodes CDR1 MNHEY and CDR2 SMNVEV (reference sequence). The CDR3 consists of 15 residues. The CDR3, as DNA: TGTGCCAGCAGACTGGGACAGAGAAACACCGGGGAGCTGTTTTTT. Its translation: CASRLGQRNTGELFF.